This T cell receptor beta chain was observed in a study of T cells in Graves' hyperthyroidism and ophthalmopathy. Notes on this clonotype: The antigen is not known.

CDR1 and CDR2 from the germline V gene are SGHRS and YFSETQ. The CDR3 contains 14 residues. Trimming took 0 bases from V and 4 from J, leaving 11 bases between them. Study results and limitations: Peripheral blood also featured most of the thyroid clonotypes expanded above 0.001.

RNA transcripts were the template for amplifying TCR beta CDR3 regions. Carried out on the TCR CDR3, a first-round RT-PCR used the HTBI primer set. TCRdb reprocessed the multiplex PCR reads with MiXCR, giving one entry per CDR3 protein. The sample consists of around 300,000 distinct CDR3 sequences, around 20% of them appearing once. With duration under 3 months, ophthalmopathy was active: Clinical Activity Score at least 3, NOSPECS at least 4. The source of the PBMCs was around 9 ml of fresh peripheral blood. This TCR came from a man between 25 and 39 years old with Graves' ophthalmopathy. Sequencing was performed on blood. The chain couples TRBV5-1 to TRBJ2-7, with a possible D match to TRBD1 (5 bases). In DNA, the CDR3 is TGCGCCAGCAGCTTGGACAGGTCTCGTTACGAGCAGTACTTC. It codes for CASSLDRSRYEQYF.